This note documents a single T cell receptor beta chain sequence. Its antigen remains unknown. The source of the sample is a study of CD8+ T cells in alopecia areata. The study's findings and limits: Scalp sample sequencing also detects resident alphabeta T cells of normal skin.

Sequencing templates came from extracted RNA that was reverse transcribed into cDNA. Profiled with immunoSEQ multiplex PCR; TCRdb holds only in-frame clones, not every one. The sample comprises 55,000 to 65,000 clones, 44% of which are singletons, and roughly 51% rests with the top ten. Researchers took lesional scalp punch biopsies and peripheral blood from people who were alopecia areata patients. PBMCs provided sorted CD4+ and CD8+ T cells. CDR1 and CDR2 from the germline V gene are LNHNV and YYDKDF (reference sequence). The CDR3 has 16 amino acids. The V and J ends lost 5 bases and 5 bases, in that order; junction bases with no gene match: 10.

The sample taken for sequencing was NKG2D-low CD8+ T cells sorted from blood. The sequence came from a human donor with alopecia areata. The gene calls are TRBV15 and TRBJ2-1, with 9 bases matching TRBD2. The CDR3 loop reads CATSGTAREGHNEQFF. The CDR3, as DNA: TGTGCCACCAGCGGTACCGCGCGGGAGGGCCACAATGAGCAGTTCTTC.